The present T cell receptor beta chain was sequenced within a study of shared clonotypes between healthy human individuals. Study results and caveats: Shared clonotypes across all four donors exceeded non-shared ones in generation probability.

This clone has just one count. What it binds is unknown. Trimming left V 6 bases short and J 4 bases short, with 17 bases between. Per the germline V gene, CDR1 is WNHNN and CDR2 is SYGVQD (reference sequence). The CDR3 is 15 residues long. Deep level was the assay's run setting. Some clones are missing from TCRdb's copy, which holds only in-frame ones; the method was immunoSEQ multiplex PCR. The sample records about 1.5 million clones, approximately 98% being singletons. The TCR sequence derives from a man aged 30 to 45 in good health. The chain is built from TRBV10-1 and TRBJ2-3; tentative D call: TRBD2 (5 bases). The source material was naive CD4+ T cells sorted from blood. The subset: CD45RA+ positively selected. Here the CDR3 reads CASSVRRGGPDTQYF. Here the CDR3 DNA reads TGCGCCAGCAGCGTAAGACGGGGTGGACCAGATACGCAGTATTTT.